This paragraph reports one T cell receptor (beta chain). The sample comes from a study of blood T cell repertoires in COVID-19. Study-wide context: Both acute and convalescent COVID-19 samples were obtained from the United States, Italy and Spain. In each case, the material was cDNA or gDNA derived from T cells, B-cell-depleted T cells, or PBMCs.

The CDR3 consists of 13 residues. The germline gives CDR1 SGHTS, CDR2 YDEGEE. The ends lost 4 bases at V and 8 bases at J; junction bases unmatched: 6. Original processing methods: Nucleated cell counts were estimated from reference gene primer amplification. This table comes from immunoSEQ multiplex PCR, and its TCRdb copy is limited to in-frame clones, with some not included. The V and J calls and the clone size are those of that table, but D and trimming were determined from the DNA. The sample lists tens of thousands of clones; 85% were seen once. The sample taken for sequencing was peripheral blood. The chain combines TRBV5-8 with TRBJ1-1; 9 bases line up with TRBD1. The sequence was collected from a man between 70 and 80 years old with acute or convalescent COVID-19. CDR3 in amino acids: CASSLNRGREAFF. The CDR3 DNA sequence: TGTGCCAGCAGCCTAAACAGGGGGCGAGAAGCTTTCTTT.